This TCR beta chain was identified in a study of early T cells in non-severe SARS-CoV-2 infection. Study at large: The authors sequenced bulk RNA from unsorted whole blood, leaving chains unpaired. Study results and limitations: Using VDJdb, the matching emphasized anti-spike CD8 responses while missing private and CD4 specificities.

The library protocol tagged individual cDNA molecules with unique molecular identifiers. In TCRdb, the 5' RACE reads were re-called with MiXCR into one record per CDR3 protein. The table lists some 87,000 distinct CDR3 sequences, about 13% of them singletons, with approximately 1.1% in the top ten. A remark on this clonotype: Its cognate antigen is unknown.

CDR1 is DFQATT, CDR2 SNEGSKA, per germline (reference sequence). CDR3 length: 16 residues. V was pared by 3 bases and J by 0 bases, with 14 bases between. The chain combines TRBV20-1 with TRBJ2-2; D remains unclear. Sequencing was done on a sample of whole blood. The receptor's source is an adult who was a healthcare worker with PCR-confirmed SARS-CoV-2 infection or an uninfected control (not recorded which). The CDR3 sequence is CSASNAESTNTGELFF. The CDR3 nucleotides read TGCAGTGCTAGTAATGCGGAATCCACGAACACCGGGGAGCTGTTTTTT.